Sequencing of this T cell receptor beta chain was carried out in a study of T-cell memory formation after mild COVID-19. Germline assignment: CDR1 SGHVS and CDR2 FNYEAQ. J lost 1 base, V lost 5 bases, and 7 bases had no gene match. The CDR3 is 15 residues long. Study results and caveats: Clones contracting day 15 to 85 were balanced CD4/CD8; later expanders leaned CD4+.

This clonotype was counted between two and nine times. Its antigen remains unidentified. Amplification by 5'RACE using constant-segment primers produced TCR alpha and TCR beta cDNA libraries that carried sample barcodes and UMIs. TCRdb itself ran the 5' RACE reads through MiXCR, one entry per CDR3 protein. Counted here are some 310,000 distinct CDR3 sequences, 20% occurring once; the ten biggest clones make up roughly a fifth. The sample comprised PBMCs or a T cell subset sorted from them (not recorded which). This sequence was found in a man younger than 35 who had mild COVID-19 (a few samples of this study predate the infection). Cell type and time point are not known. The chain links TRBV7-6 to TRBJ2-5, with TRBD2 matching over 7 bases. CDR3 region: CASSRFAGAQETQYF. In DNA, the CDR3 is TGTGCCAGCAGCCGCTTCGCGGGAGCCCAAGAGACCCAGTACTTC. The variable domain in full, completed from reference TRBV7-6 and TRBJ2-5, reads GAGVSQSPRYKVTKRGQDVALRCDPISGHVSLYWYRQALGQGPEFLTYFNYEAQQDKSGLPNDRFSAERPEGSISTLTIQRTEQRDSAMYRCASSRFAGAQETQYFGPGTRLLVL.